This entry lists 8 T cell receptor beta chains sequenced from one sample in a study of cytomegalovirus exposure and HLA in healthy donors (dated by TCRdb to 2016 to 2017). Library method: the immunoSEQ multiplex PCR assay. TCRdb provides this immuneACCESS table in a form limited to in-frame rearrangements. Some clones are lacking; in checked studies, under half of them reflect an unresolved V gene, and why the rest are absent is not known. Present in this sample are about 120,000 clones, 85% of which were seen just once. About 2.2% of the sample belongs to the ten largest clones. Sequences were obtained from PBMCs. The receptors were gathered from a woman in her 30s in good health and CMV-seronegative.

The rearrangement links TRBV6-5 to TRBJ2-1, with 8 bases that match TRBD1. Per germline, CDR1 MNHEY and CDR2 SVGAGI. V was pared by 0 bases and J by 4 bases, with 2 bases of the junction left unmatched. The CDR3 is 15 residues long. The CDR3 sequence: CASSYSGQDYNEQFF. For the CDR3, the DNA is TGTGCCAGCAGTTACTCGGGACAGGATTACAATGAGCAGTTCTTC.

The V and J genes are TRBV7-8 and TRBJ2-5, with 11 bases lining up with TRBD2. Germline assignment: CDR1 SGHVS and CDR2 FQNEAQ. V trimming: 7 bases; J trimming: 5 bases; junction bases outside the gene matches: 12. This CDR3 comprises 16 residues. This chain's CDR3 is CASKNLAGGPRETQYF. The CDR3 bases are TGTGCCAGCAAGAACTTAGCGGGGGGGCCTCGGGAGACCCAGTACTTC.

Concerning this clone: This likely comes from a read error, as the CDR3 has no conserved phenylalanine or tryptophan at its end. This sequence joins TRBV6-6 and TRBJ1-3; D gene uncertain. This CDR3 has 12 amino acids. Germline CDR1 is MNHNY and CDR2 is SVGAGI (reference sequence). Trimming shortened V by 6 bases and J by 4 bases, and 7 bases separated the two germline ends. The CDR3 nucleotides are TGTGCCAGCAGATCGACGGGAAACACCATATATCTT. This encodes CASRSTGNTIYL.

Only one count was recorded for this clone. The rearrangement joins TRBV30 to TRBJ2-3; TRBD2 is a possible D gene (6 bases). The CDR3 contains 14 residues. CDR1 is GTSNPN, CDR2 SVGIG, per germline (reference sequence). V lost 0 bases, J lost 4 bases, and 11 bases lay in between. The DNA of the CDR3 is TGTGCCTGGAGTGTTCCGGGGGACGCAGATACGCAGTATTTT. As protein: CAWSVPGDADTQYF.

V gene TRBV2 combines with J gene TRBJ2-1; 7 nucleotides match TRBD1. Trimming took 6 bases from V and 0 from J; bases not matched to a gene: 5. The CDR3 spans 15 residues. Germline V gene sequence: CDR1 SNHLY, CDR2 FYNNEI. The CDR3 reads CASRRQGNSYNEQFF. CDR3 sequence (DNA): TGTGCCAGCAGAAGACAGGGTAACTCCTACAATGAGCAGTTCTTC.

This clone was detected only a few times. The CDR3: CASQRGGRNEQFF. CDR3 in DNA: TGCGCCAGTCAAAGGGGAGGGCGCAATGAGCAGTTCTTC. This chain connects TRBV5-1 to TRBJ2-1; 7 positions match TRBD2. Losses at the gene ends were 8 bases for V and 6 bases for J; bases not matched to a gene: 8. Germline V CDR1 and CDR2: SGHRS, YFSETQ. The CDR3 covers 13 residues. Complete variable domain (other parts from reference TRBV5-1 and TRBJ2-1): KAGVTQTPRYLIKTRGQQVTLSCSPISGHRSVSWYQQTPGQGLQFLFEYFSETQRNKGNFPGRFSGRQFSNSRSEMNVSTLELGDSALYLCASQRGGRNEQFFGPGTRLTVL.

This clone showed up just a few times. Other DNA variants within this sample encode the same CDR3. The rearrangement joins TRBV29-1 to TRBJ1-2, with TRBD1 matching 8 bases. Germline lookup yields CDR1 SQVTM and CDR2 ANQGSEA. The CDR3 runs to 12 residues. The trim removed 6 bases at V and 6 bases at J, leaving 6 bases unmatched. The CDR3: CSVGTGGDGYTF. The CDR3 DNA reads as TGCAGCGTGGGAACAGGGGGAGATGGCTACACCTTC.

The chain employs TRBV10-2 and TRBJ2-3, with D uncertain. This CDR3 spans 9 amino acids. Germline loops: CDR1 WSHSY, CDR2 SAAADI. CDR3 protein: CATGDTQYF. CDR3 coding DNA: TGCGCAACCGGGGATACGCAGTATTTT.